This T cell receptor beta chain stems from a study of tumor and adjacent non-tumor tissue in lung cancer. Study background: Stage I to III disease affected roughly ten men and roughly 5 women aged about 30 to 76. On average, productive TCRbeta reads reached 4 million to 4.5 million per sample.

This clonotype was counted ten times or more. TCRbeta libraries were built with three rounds of nested PCR, modified from ARM-PCR. MiXCR, applied by TCRdb to the multiplex PCR reads, yields one record per CDR3 protein. The profile shows under 150,000 distinct CDR3 sequences, approximately 71% of them singletons. RNA was extracted from bulk tissue without any cell sorting. The CDR3 totals 16 residues. The germline gives CDR1 LGHNA, CDR2 YSLEER. V shed 0 bases and J 6 bases; nucleotides not matched to a gene: 6. The chain combines TRBV4-3 with TRBJ2-1; TRBD2 matches at 9 bases. Sequenced material: lung tumor tissue. This TCR came from a man between 25 and 39 years old with non-small cell lung cancer. The chain's CDR3 is CASSQDRGGAGNEQFF. CDR3 nucleotide sequence: TGCGCCAGCAGCCAAGATCGCGGGGGGGCCGGCAATGAGCAGTTCTTC.